This TCR beta chain emerged from a study of long-term antiretroviral therapy in people with HIV. Study-level points and caveats: Every time point showed a repertoire led by clones expanded before ART. The ART regimens used between the mid-2000s and the late 2010s may be less effective than current ones. Diversity remained lower than transplant donor controls, even though it increased after ART.

There was at least one pre-ART PBMC sample for each donor, plus at least two post-ART PBMC samples. The run of the v3.0 immunoSEQ assay was at survey level. Generated by immunoSEQ multiplex PCR, the TCRdb table keeps only in-frame clones and is missing some. The sample holds over 20,000 clones, around 86% seen once. Trimming left V 5 bases short and J 5 bases short, with 12 bases between. The CDR3 length is 13 residues. Germline-derived CDR1 and CDR2 are SGHVS and FQNEAQ. On this clone itself: Its antigen is undetermined.

This TCR derives from a man between 50 and 59 years old with HIV. The rearrangement joins TRBV7-8 to TRBJ2-5; D tentatively reads TRBD1 or TRBD2 (5 bases each). The sample in question was unsorted PBMCs, obtained 0.4 years after starting antiretroviral therapy. The CDR3 reads CASSRGWGETQYF. In DNA form, the CDR3 reads TGTGCCAGCAGCCGAGGGTGGGGGGAGACCCAGTACTTC.